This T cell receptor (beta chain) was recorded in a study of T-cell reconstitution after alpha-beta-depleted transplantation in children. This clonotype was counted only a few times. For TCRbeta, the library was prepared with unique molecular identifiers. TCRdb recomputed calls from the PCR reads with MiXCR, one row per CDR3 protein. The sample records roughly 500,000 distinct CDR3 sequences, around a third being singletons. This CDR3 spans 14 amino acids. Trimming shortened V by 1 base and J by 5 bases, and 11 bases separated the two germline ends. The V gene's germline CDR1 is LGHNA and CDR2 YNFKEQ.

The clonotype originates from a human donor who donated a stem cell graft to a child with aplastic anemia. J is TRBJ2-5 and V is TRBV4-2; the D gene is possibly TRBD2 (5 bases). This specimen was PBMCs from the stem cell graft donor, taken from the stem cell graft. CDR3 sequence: CASSQGGYGETQYF. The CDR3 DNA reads TGTGCCAGCAGCCAAGGAGGGTACGGGGAGACCCAGTACTTC.